This T cell receptor (beta chain) was recovered during a study of blood T cell repertoires in COVID-19. Background on the study: COVID-19 samples collected from the United States, Italy and Spain covered acute and convalescent phases. Sample material is recorded as cDNA or gDNA derived from T cells, B-cell-depleted T cells, or PBMCs.

This clone was recorded once. In the original workflow: The authors estimated nucleated cell counts from reference gene primer amplification. Using immunoSEQ multiplex PCR, the repertoire was profiled, and TCRdb retains in-frame clones only, with some absent. V and J calls and clone size are as listed in that table; D and trimming were resolved from the DNA. The repertoire includes 250,000 to 300,000 clones, 88% of them detected once, and roughly 7% sits in the top ten. The sequence derives from a woman in her twenties or thirties who had recovered from COVID-19. The sequenced sample was peripheral blood.

CDR3: CATSGRPLGPNQPQHF. The DNA of the CDR3 is TGTGCCACCAGCGGGCGGCCGTTGGGGCCAAATCAGCCCCAGCATTTT. This chain uses TRBV15 with TRBJ1-5, with a weak D call TRBD1 (5 bases). Germline CDR1 reads LNHNV; CDR2 reads YYDKDF (reference sequence). Trimming shortened V by 5 bases and J by 4 bases, and 18 bases separated the two germline ends. This CDR3 is built from 16 residues.